Detailed here is one T cell receptor beta chain. The CDR3 runs to 15 residues. J was trimmed by 3 bases and V by 3 bases; bases with no gene match: 5. Germline CDR1 is LNHNV and CDR2 is YYDKDF (reference sequence). Sequencing used immunoSEQ multiplex PCR; TCRdb keeps in-frame clones, though not all of them. The table has tens of thousands of clones, 85% to 95% seen once. These data are taken from a study of T cell changes during pregnancy in multiple sclerosis. The receptor comes from a female donor in good health, enrolled as a control in a pregnancy study. This chain joins TRBV15 and TRBJ1-2, with 9 bases lining up with TRBD1. Sample: CD4+ T cells from peripheral blood mononuclear cells, taken in the second trimester of pregnancy. This CDR3 reads CATSSRRQGDYGYTF. DNA of the CDR3: TGTGCCACCAGCAGCCGTCGACAGGGGGACTATGGCTACACCTTC.